These T cell receptor beta chains were read from a single sample in a study of T cell responses to AZD1222 COVID-19 vaccine. Some clones are missing from TCRdb's copy, which holds only in-frame ones; the method was immunoSEQ multiplex PCR. The sample holds more than 150,000 clones, 75% to 90% seen once. The specimen comprised peripheral blood, sampled on day 0 of AZD1222 vaccination. The receptors shown here come from an adult in good health. Each CDR3 is given with its conserved first and last residue. A D gene is named only where the DNA matches it firmly. Rows may omit the clone size; those that give it use once, few, many or a size class.

V gene	clone size	J gene	D gene	CDR3 DNA	CDR3 protein
TRBV27	NA	TRBJ2-7	TRBD2	TGTGCCAGCAGTTTACGGACAACCGGGACTAGCGGGGGGGGCGAGCAGTACTTC	CASSLRTTGTSGGGEQYF
TRBV6-5	NA	TRBJ2-7	NA	TGTGCCAGCAGTTACTCGGAGGGGCTCTACGAGCAGTACTTC	CASSYSEGLYEQYF
TRBV28	NA	TRBJ1-6	NA	TGTGCCAGCAGCGAAATAGACAGGTTGAATTCACCCCTCCACTTT	CASSEIDRLNSPLHF
TRBV3-1/TRBV3-2	NA	TRBJ2-3	TRBD2	TGTGCCAGCAGCCAACTCCGGGGGGGCGGCGATACGCAGTATTTT	CASSQLRGGGDTQYF
TRBV6-5	NA	TRBJ2-7	NA	TGTGCCAGCAGTTACTCTAGGCAGGGGATCTACGAGCAGTACTTC	CASSYSRQGIYEQYF
TRBV10-1	medium-sized	TRBJ2-1	TRBD1	TGCGCCAGGAGAGGACAGGGACTCCCTGGGACTTACAATGAGCAGTTCTTC	CARRGQGLPGTYNEQFF
TRBV28	once	TRBJ1-4	TRBD1	TGTGCCAGCAGTTTATCCGGGACAGCAACTAATGAAAAACTGTTTTTT	CASSLSGTATNEKLFF
TRBV14	NA	TRBJ2-7	TRBD2	TGTGCCAGCAGCCTCGGGACTACCTCCTACGAGCAGTACTTC	CASSLGTTSYEQYF
TRBV12-3/TRBV12-4	NA	TRBJ1-4	NA	TGTGCCAGCACCGCGAGGGGAAAACTGTTTTTT	CASTARGKLFF
TRBV6-5	NA	TRBJ1-2	TRBD1	TGTGCCAGCAGTCAGGGGGGGAATGGCTACACCTTC	CASSQGGNGYTF
TRBV6-5	NA	TRBJ2-2	NA	TGTGCCAGCAGGAGGACAGCGAACACCGGGGAGCTGTTTTTT	CASRRTANTGELFF
TRBV11-2	NA	TRBJ2-1	NA	TGTGCCAGCACCTTAGGGCAGGGGTCCTACAATGAGCAGTTCTTC	CASTLGQGSYNEQFF
TRBV18	NA	TRBJ1-5	NA	TGTGCCAGCTCACCAAAGGGGGACGGTAATCAGCCCCAGCATTTT	CASSPKGDGNQPQHF
TRBV7-2	NA	TRBJ1-2	TRBD1	TGTGCCAGCAGCTTAGGACAGGGGGGCGGCTACACCTTC	CASSLGQGGGYTF
TRBV12-3/TRBV12-4	NA	TRBJ2-3	NA	TGTGCCAGCAGTTTAACAATTGGAGATACGCAGTATTTT	CASSLTIGDTQYF
TRBV7-9	NA	TRBJ2-5	NA	TGTGCCAGCAGCCCCCAAGAGACCCAGTACTTC	CASSPQETQYF
TRBV27	NA	TRBJ2-6	NA	TGTGCCAGCTCAGGGTCTGGGGCCAACGTCCTGACTTTC	CASSGSGANVLTF
TRBV3-1/TRBV3-2	NA	TRBJ2-1	TRBD1	TGTGCCAGCAGTCGGAAACAGGGGGCCCATGAGCAGTTCTTC	CASSRKQGAHEQFF
TRBV3-1/TRBV3-2	few	TRBJ1-5	NA	TGTGCCAGCAGCCTGGGACGCCAGAATCAGCCCCAGCATTTT	CASSLGRQNQPQHF